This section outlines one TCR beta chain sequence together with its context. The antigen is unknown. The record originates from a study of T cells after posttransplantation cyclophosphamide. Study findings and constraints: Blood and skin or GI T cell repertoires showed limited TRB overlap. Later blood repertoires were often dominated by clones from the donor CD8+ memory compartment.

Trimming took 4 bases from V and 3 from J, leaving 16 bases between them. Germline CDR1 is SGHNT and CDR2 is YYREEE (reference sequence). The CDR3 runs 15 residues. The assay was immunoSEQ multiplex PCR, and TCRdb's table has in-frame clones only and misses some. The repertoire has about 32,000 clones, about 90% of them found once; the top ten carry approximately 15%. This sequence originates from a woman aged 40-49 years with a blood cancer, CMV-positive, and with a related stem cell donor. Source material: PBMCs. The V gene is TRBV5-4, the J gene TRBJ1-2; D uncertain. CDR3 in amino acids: CASSLRVQMDYGYTF. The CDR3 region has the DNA TGTGCCAGCAGCCTCCGGGTTCAGATGGACTATGGCTACACCTTC.